The next 27 T cell receptor beta chains were all read from a single sample in a study of a mutant IDH1 vaccine in newly diagnosed glioma. Described time point: week 23, last vaccination. One vaccine dose held 300 ug of mutant IDH1 20-mer peptide and came with topical imiquimod. Data came from immunoSEQ multiplex PCR; TCRdb stores just in-frame clones and leaves some out. This sample has about 64,000 clones, with more than 75% found just once. No antigens are known for them. This material consisted of PBMCs, taken from a glioma patient whose treatment included an IDH1 peptide vaccine. The source is a man aged 25 to 45 with glioma.

The chain has TRBV4-2 and TRBJ1-4, with 10 bases that match TRBD1. With 5 bases clipped from V and 8 bases from J, the junction kept 8 bases outside the gene matches. This CDR3 is built from 15 residues. Germline assignment: CDR1 LGHNA and CDR2 YNFKEQ. The chain's CDR3 is CASSSRTGGEEKLFF. The CDR3 bases are TGTGCCAGCAGCTCTCGGACAGGGGGTGAGGAAAAACTGTTTTTT.

This clone was found a few times. V and J are TRBV6-4 and TRBJ2-3; 9 bases align to TRBD1. The CDR3 has 14 amino acids. V dropped 4 bases and J dropped 1; count of bases not matched to a gene: 0. Per germline, CDR1 MRHNA and CDR2 SNTAGT. The CDR3: CASSGTGGTDTQYF. DNA of the CDR3: TGTGCCAGCAGTGGGACAGGGGGCACAGATACGCAGTATTTT.

The chain couples TRBV5-1 to TRBJ1-4; D not resolved. Germline assignment: CDR1 SGHRS and CDR2 YFSETQ. V was cut by 0 bases and J by 3 bases, with 9 bases left in between. The CDR3 sequence is 15 residues long. DNA of the CDR3: TGCGCCAGCAGCTTGGCCTGGGGAGCTAATGAAAAACTGTTTTTT. Protein sequence: CASSLAWGANEKLFF.

This clone was recorded once. V is TRBV5-6 and J is TRBJ1-6; possibly TRBD1 for D (5 bases). Per germline, CDR1 SGHDT and CDR2 YYEEEE. Trimming left V 5 bases short and J 2 bases short, with 17 bases between. CDR3 length equals 17 residues. CDR3 nucleotides: TGTGCCAGCAGGGTTGGGGGAACGGGAGCCTATAATTCACCCCTCCACTTT. This translates into CASRVGGTGAYNSPLHF. Variable domain in full (rest from reference TRBV5-6 and TRBJ1-6): DAGVTQSPTHLIKTRGQQVTLRCSPKSGHDTVSWYQQALGQGPQFIFQYYEEEERQRGNFPDRFSGHQFPNYSSELNVNALLLGDSALYLCASRVGGTGAYNSPLHFGNGTRLTVT.

This chain joins TRBV27 and TRBJ2-2, with 10 bases that match TRBD1. Germline V CDR1 and CDR2: MNHEY, SMNVEV (reference sequence). The CDR3 covers 15 residues. The J segment lost 5 bases and the V segment lost 4 bases, leaving 4 bases of the junction unmatched. CDR3 nucleotides: TGTGCCAGCAGTTCCCCGGGACAGGGGACCGGGGAGCTGTTTTTT. Translated, it gives CASSSPGQGTGELFF.

The chain uses TRBV5-6 and TRBJ1-2, with D possibly matching TRBD1 (5 bases). Germline lookup yields CDR1 SGHDT and CDR2 YYEEEE. The germline V and J ends were trimmed by 0 bases and 8 bases, with 11 bases remaining between them. The CDR3 is 13 amino acids. The CDR3 region is CASSLARVGGYTF. DNA of the CDR3: TGTGCCAGCAGCTTGGCCAGGGTCGGAGGCTACACCTTC.

Only one count was recorded for this clone. This chain's CDR3 is CASHMTGAVYGYTF. In nucleotides, the CDR3 is TGTGCCAGCCACATGACAGGGGCGGTCTATGGCTACACCTTC. V is TRBV13 and J is TRBJ1-2, with 8 bases aligning to TRBD1. CDR1 is PRHDT and CDR2 is FYEKMQ in the germline V gene (reference sequence). V dropped 8 bases and J dropped 4; count of bases not matched to a gene: 9. CDR3 length: 14 amino acids.

As regards this clone: One end of the junction does not line up with germline, which may come from a read error. Within the sample, other DNA sequences also encode this same CDR3. The chain carries TRBV29-1 and TRBJ1-2, with no clear D. The CDR3 loop spans 13 amino acids. CDR1 and CDR2 from the germline V gene are SQVTM and ANQGSEA. The CDR3 loop is CSVEGGSDYGYTF. In nucleotides, the CDR3 is TGCAGCGTTGAAGGGGGAAGCGACTATGGTTACACCTTC.

This chain connects TRBV5-1 to TRBJ2-1; TRBD1 is a possible D gene (5 bases). Germline lookup yields CDR1 SGHRS and CDR2 YFSETQ. The CDR3 sequence is 13 residues long. Between the trimmed V and J ends, which lost 0 bases and 11 bases, there was a span of 12 bases. CDR3 in amino acids: CASSLVGAIKQFF. In DNA, the CDR3 is TGCGCCAGCAGCTTGGTTGGGGCTATCAAGCAGTTCTTC.

The CDR3 spells CASSLGTGNSPLHF. The DNA for the CDR3 is TGTGCCAGCAGCTTAGGGACAGGGAATTCACCCCTCCACTTT. The chain has TRBV7-6 and TRBJ1-6; 8 nucleotides line up with TRBD1. The CDR3 extends over 14 amino acids. Germline V gene data show CDR1 as SGHVS and CDR2 as FNYEAQ. V shed 1 base, J shed 7 bases, and the junction held 0 bases outside the gene matches. The full variable domain, completed using reference TRBV7-6 and TRBJ1-6, is GAGVSQSPRYKVTKRGQDVALRCDPISGHVSLYWYRQALGQGPEFLTYFNYEAQQDKSGLPNDRFSAERPEGSISTLTIQRTEQRDSAMYRCASSLGTGNSPLHFGNGTRLTVT.

The V gene is TRBV11-3, the J gene TRBJ2-3; TRBD2 is a possible D gene (5 bases). Germline V CDR1 and CDR2: SGHNT, YENEEA. Trimming cost V 2 bases and J 0 bases, with 12 bases left between them. CDR3 size: 16 residues. CDR3 sequence: CASSLMGDLSTDTQYF. In DNA form, the CDR3 reads TGTGCCAGCAGCTTAATGGGAGACTTAAGCACAGATACGCAGTATTTT.

This clone has just one count. This chain's CDR3 is CASSPGQFSEQYF. For the CDR3, the DNA is TGTGCCAGCAGCCCGGGACAGTTCTCCGAGCAGTACTTC. V usage is TRBV4-2 and J usage is TRBJ2-7, with 7 bases matching TRBD1. J lost 6 bases, V lost 4 bases, and 6 bases had no gene match. CDR1 and CDR2 (germline): LGHNA, YNFKEQ. The CDR3 runs 13 residues.

V is TRBV7-8 and J is TRBJ2-2, with D perhaps matching TRBD1 or TRBD2 (5 bases each). V was trimmed by 3 bases and J by 8 bases, leaving 7 bases between them. CDR3 size: 12 residues. The germline CDR1 and CDR2 sequences are SGHVS and FQNEAQ. CDR3: CASSLGEGELFF. CDR3 nucleotides: TGTGCCAGCAGCTTGGGGGAGGGGGAGCTGTTTTTT.

CDR3 nucleotides: TGCGCCAGCAGCCAGGAAAGCGGGGAGCAGTTCTTC. Its translation: CASSQESGEQFF. The chain carries TRBV4-1 and TRBJ2-1, with D perhaps matching TRBD2 (6 bases). Germline V gene sequence: CDR1 MGHRA, CDR2 YSYEKL. This CDR3 contains 12 residues. Trimming left V 3 bases short and J 10 bases short, with 10 bases between.

This clone turned up a few times. The CDR3 reads CASRNSMRNTEAFF. DNA for the CDR3: TGTGCCAGTAGGAACTCCATGAGGAACACTGAAGCTTTCTTT. The genes are TRBV19 and TRBJ1-1; D gene unclear. CDR1 and CDR2 from the germline V gene are LNHDA and SQIVND (reference sequence). This CDR3 comprises 14 residues. With 6 bases removed from V and 1 base from J, the gap between germline ends came to 12 bases.

The V gene is TRBV7-8, the J gene TRBJ1-5; TRBD1 is a possible D gene (5 bases). The CDR3 consists of 16 residues. The V gene lost 4 bases and the J gene lost 5 bases, with 18 bases spanning the gap. Per the germline V gene, CDR1 is SGHVS and CDR2 is FQNEAQ. As DNA, the CDR3 is TGTGCCAGCAGCTCCCGCCGGGTGGGGGATCATCAGCCCCAGCATTTT. It codes for CASSSRRVGDHQPQHF.

The chain has TRBV6-5 and TRBJ1-5; D is uncertain. Deletions cut 5 bases from V and 4 bases from J, with 12 bases between. The CDR3 spans 14 residues. Germline CDR1 MNHEY, CDR2 SVGAGI. The CDR3 DNA reads TGTGCCAGCAGTCCACGAGGGAGAAATCAGCCCCAGCATTTT. This codes for CASSPRGRNQPQHF.

The chain employs TRBV7-2 and TRBJ1-6; D ambiguous. The V and J ends lost 4 bases and 8 bases respectively, with 15 bases between them. Germline V CDR1 and CDR2: SGHTA, FQGNSA. CDR3 size: 15 residues. This CDR3 is CASSSGIPPHSPLHF. Here the CDR3 DNA reads TGTGCCAGCAGCTCCGGGATTCCCCCACATTCACCCCTCCACTTT.

This sequence joins TRBV7-2 and TRBJ2-3, with a weak D call TRBD2 (6 bases). The length of the CDR3 is 15 residues. The V and J ends lost 3 bases and 6 bases respectively, with 16 bases between them. The germline gives CDR1 SGHTA, CDR2 FQGNSA. The CDR3 DNA follows: TGTGCCAGCAGCTTCTACGGGACTTCAATCGATACGCAGTATTTT. It specifies CASSFYGTSIDTQYF.

This chain connects TRBV30 to TRBJ2-5; possible D gene TRBD2, 5 bases. The CDR3 contains 15 residues. The germline gives CDR1 GTSNPN, CDR2 SVGIG (reference sequence). V was clipped by 1 base and J by 1 base, with 13 bases between them. The CDR3 DNA is TGTGCCTGGAGTGAAGGCCGGGGATTCCAAGAGACCCAGTACTTC. Amino acids: CAWSEGRGFQETQYF.

This clone was counted a single time. The V call is TRBV4-2, the J call TRBJ1-2; D uncertain. The CDR3 has 16 residues. Trimming cost V 1 base and J 7 bases, with 19 bases left between them. Germline V CDR1 and CDR2: LGHNA, YNFKEQ. This chain's CDR3 is CASSQVTSPGLAGYTF. In nucleotides, the CDR3 is TGTGCCAGCAGCCAAGTGACAAGTCCAGGTCTGGCTGGCTACACCTTC.

CDR3 nucleotide sequence: TGTGCCAGCAGCTTAGCGGGACAGGGGTTTACCGGGGAGCTGTTTTTT. Its translation: CASSLAGQGFTGELFF. The chain uses TRBV13 and TRBJ2-2; 10 bases line up with TRBD1. Germline assignment: CDR1 PRHDT and CDR2 FYEKMQ (reference sequence). The CDR3 has 16 residues. V gave up 1 base and J gave up 5 bases; unmatched junction bases: 4.

The chain carries TRBV4-1 and TRBJ2-7, with TRBD1 identical over 7 bases. This CDR3 has 16 amino acids. Per the germline V gene, CDR1 is MGHRA and CDR2 is YSYEKL. V shed 0 bases, J shed 3 bases, and the junction held 8 bases outside the gene matches. The CDR3 loop is CASSQDETGVSYEQYF. The CDR3 coding sequence is TGCGCCAGCAGCCAAGATGAAACAGGGGTAAGCTACGAGCAGTACTTC.

The rearrangement joins TRBV9 to TRBJ2-3, with a possible D match to TRBD2 (5 bases). Germline-derived CDR1 and CDR2 are SGDLS and YYNGEE. The CDR3 spans 16 residues. Trimming cost V 4 bases and J 2 bases, with 17 bases left between them. DNA for the CDR3: TGTGCCAGCAGCTCCTACTCTAATGGACTCACAGATACGCAGTATTTT. Protein sequence: CASSSYSNGLTDTQYF.

The V call is TRBV10-1, the J call TRBJ2-1; 12 bases align to TRBD2. The CDR3 contains 15 residues. The trim removed 0 bases at V and 6 bases at J, leaving 0 bases unmatched. The germline V gene encodes CDR1 WNHNN and CDR2 SYGVQD (reference sequence). The CDR3 coding sequence is TGCGCCAGCAGTGAGTCGACTAGCGGGGGCAATGAGCAGTTCTTC. Its protein is CASSESTSGGNEQFF.

V gene TRBV7-9 combines with J gene TRBJ1-4, with 9 bases fitting TRBD1. V dropped 6 bases and J dropped 8; count of bases not matched to a gene: 7. Germline V gene sequence: CDR1 SEHNR, CDR2 FQNEAQ (reference sequence). This CDR3 has 14 residues. CDR3 in DNA: TGTGCCAGCAGACCACAGGGGGCGTACGAAAAACTGTTTTTT. It yields the protein CASRPQGAYEKLFF. Variable domain in full (rest from reference TRBV7-9 and TRBJ1-4): DTGVSQNPRHKITKRGQNVTFRCDPISEHNRLYWYRQTLGQGPEFLTYFQNEAQLEKSRLLSDRFSAERPKGSFSTLEIQRTEQGDSAMYLCASRPQGAYEKLFFGSGTQLSVL.

The rearrangement joins TRBV11-2 to TRBJ2-3, with 13 bases matching TRBD2. V lost 4 bases to trimming and J lost 2 bases; unmatched junction nucleotides: 6. This CDR3 has 17 residues. The germline V gene encodes CDR1 SGHAT and CDR2 FQNNGV. The chain's CDR3 is CASSSGLAGANTDTQYF. The CDR3 DNA reads as TGTGCCAGCAGCTCCGGACTAGCGGGGGCCAACACAGATACGCAGTATTTT. The whole variable domain, filled in from reference TRBV11-2 and TRBJ2-3, reads EAGVAQSPRYKIIEKRQSVAFWCNPISGHATLYWYQQILGQGPKLLIQFQNNGVVDDSQLPKDRFSAERLKGVDSTLKIQPAKLEDSAVYLCASSSGLAGANTDTQYFGPGTRLTVL.